These 24 T cell receptor beta chains originate from one sample sequenced in a study of Tregs in tolerant kidney transplant recipients. Only in-frame clones appear in the TCRdb table, and some are missing; sequencing was by immunoSEQ multiplex PCR. The sample consists of around 64,000 clones, more than 75% of them appearing once. Mixed chimerism was transient after nonmyeloablative marrow transplants from related graft donors. The sample consisted of CD4+ T cells from blood (PBMCs), taken 6 months after the transplant. These receptors were taken from a human patient who received a combined kidney and bone marrow transplant. The graft donor may have given rise to some T cells.

CDR3 coding DNA: TGTGCCAGCAGTGAACGTAGCGCTCAGCAGGGGGAGCAGTTCTTC. Its translation is CASSERSAQQGEQFF. V and J are TRBV2 and TRBJ2-1, with D possibly TRBD1 on 6 matching bases. The germline V gene encodes CDR1 SNHLY and CDR2 FYNNEI. CDR3 length equals 15 residues. V lost 2 bases, J lost 10 bases, and 18 bases lay in between.

This rearrangement joins TRBV30 to TRBJ2-1, with TRBD1 matching 10 bases. Germline CDR1 and CDR2: GTSNPN and SVGIG (reference sequence). Trimming took 3 bases from V and 4 from J; bases not matched to a gene: 3. The CDR3 has 14 amino acids. The CDR3 spells CAWRVDRGYNEQFF. For the CDR3, the DNA is TGTGCCTGGAGAGTGGACAGGGGGTACAATGAGCAGTTCTTC.

This chain joins TRBV4-2 and TRBJ2-3; a weak D match, TRBD1 (5 bases). CDR3 size: 15 residues. CDR1 and CDR2 from the germline V gene are LGHNA and YNFKEQ. V lost 0 bases, J lost 2 bases, and 9 bases lay in between. As DNA, the CDR3 is TGTGCCAGCAGCCAAGATTGGGGCCACACAGATACGCAGTATTTT. Translating it yields CASSQDWGHTDTQYF.

The CDR3 sequence: CASSLPGRYEQYF. In DNA, the CDR3 is TGTGCCAGCAGCTTACCAGGTCGCTACGAGCAGTACTTC. The chain couples TRBV7-2 to TRBJ2-7; D is uncertain. The CDR3 loop spans 13 amino acids. The germline V and J ends were trimmed by 2 bases and 3 bases, with 8 bases remaining between them. Germline V lookup: CDR1 SGHTA, CDR2 FQGNSA.

This sequence joins TRBV4-2 and TRBJ2-2; perhaps TRBD2 as D (6 bases). Germline V gives CDR1 LGHNA, CDR2 YNFKEQ. The V end was cut by 0 bases, the J end by 14 bases, with 13 bases between. This CDR3 is 13 amino acids long. The CDR3 DNA reads as TGTGCCAGCAGCCAAGATGGAGGGTCGTCACTGTTTTTT. It specifies CASSQDGGSSLFF.

This clone was found once. The chain has TRBV11-2 and TRBJ2-7; D is possibly TRBD1 (6 bases). Germline CDR1 reads SGHAT; CDR2 reads FQNNGV. The CDR3 extends over 16 amino acids. V was cut by 1 base and J by 3 bases, with 16 bases left in between. CDR3 in amino acids: CASSLAWTATFYEQYF. The CDR3 DNA is TGTGCCAGCAGCTTAGCATGGACAGCAACGTTCTACGAGCAGTACTTC. The whole variable domain, remainder taken from reference TRBV11-2 and TRBJ2-7, is EAGVAQSPRYKIIEKRQSVAFWCNPISGHATLYWYQQILGQGPKLLIQFQNNGVVDDSQLPKDRFSAERLKGVDSTLKIQPAKLEDSAVYLCASSLAWTATFYEQYFGPGTRLTVT.

The chain combines TRBV29-1 with TRBJ1-4, with no clear D. CDR3 length: 12 amino acids. With 4 bases removed from V and 0 bases from J, the gap between germline ends came to 3 bases. Germline V gene data show CDR1 as SQVTM and CDR2 as ANQGSEA. In DNA, the CDR3 is TGCAGCGTTGGCGCAACTAATGAAAAACTGTTTTTT. Translating it yields CSVGATNEKLFF. The variable domain in full, completed from reference TRBV29-1 and TRBJ1-4, reads SAVISQKPSRDICQRGTSLTIQCQVDSQVTMMFWYRQQPGQSLTLIATANQGSEATYESGFVIDKFPISRPNLTFSTLTVSNMSPEDSSIYLCSVGATNEKLFFGSGTQLSVL.

This clone was observed a single time. The rearrangement uses TRBV10-3 and TRBJ1-2; D is possibly TRBD1 (5 bases). CDR3 length equals 16 residues. Between the trimmed V and J ends, which lost 2 bases and 6 bases, there was a span of 19 bases. CDR1 and CDR2 from the germline V gene are ENHRY and SYGVKD. CDR3 bases: TGTGCCATCAGTGAGAACCTGGACCCGGTCAGGGATGGCTACACCTTC. Amino acids: CAISENLDPVRDGYTF.

The chain recombines TRBV30 with TRBJ1-2, with D perhaps matching TRBD1 (5 bases). The germline V and J ends were trimmed by 0 bases and 8 bases, with 16 bases remaining between them. Germline assignment: CDR1 GTSNPN and CDR2 SVGIG (reference sequence). This CDR3 is 14 amino acids long. The CDR3 loop reads CAWSVLGQGGGYTF. The CDR3 region has the DNA TGTGCCTGGAGTGTACTTGGGCAGGGAGGCGGCTACACCTTC.

The CDR3 DNA reads as TGTGCCAGCAGTTACGGGACTAGCCCAGATACGCAGTATTTT. Translation: CASSYGTSPDTQYF. This chain uses TRBV6-5 with TRBJ2-3, with 9 bases that match TRBD2. The V segment lost 2 bases and the J segment 4 bases; nucleotides outside the gene matches: 1. The CDR3 spans 14 residues. Per germline, CDR1 MNHEY and CDR2 SVGAGI.

This clone has more than one count but fewer than ten. The CDR3 nucleotides read TGTGCCAGCAGCTTTCTTGAGAATGAAAAACTGTTTTTT. This gives the protein CASSFLENEKLFF. V usage is TRBV5-4 and J usage is TRBJ1-4, with D uncertain. Germline V gene data show CDR1 as SGHNT and CDR2 as YYREEE (reference sequence). The CDR3 totals 13 residues. V shed 2 bases and J shed 5 bases, with 7 bases lying between them.

V usage is TRBV30 and J usage is TRBJ1-4, with 9 positions matching TRBD1. Germline assignment: CDR1 GTSNPN and CDR2 SVGIG (reference sequence). CDR3 size: 15 residues. The V segment lost 2 bases and the J segment 7 bases; nucleotides outside the gene matches: 8. The CDR3 reads CAWSTTGGRGEKLFF. The CDR3 region has the DNA TGTGCCTGGAGTACTACAGGGGGCAGGGGTGAAAAACTGTTTTTT.

V gene TRBV11-2 combines with J gene TRBJ2-5; 9 positions match TRBD1. The J call could be wrong; TRBJ2-7 is a better fit for the DNA end. CDR3 length: 18 amino acids. The germline CDR1 and CDR2 sequences are SGHAT and FQNNGV. CDR3 DNA sequence: TGTGCCAGCAGCCCCGCCCGGAAACGGGACAGGGTCGCCTACGAGCAGTACTTC. Translating gives CASSPARKRDRVAYEQYF.

The chain links TRBV7-2 to TRBJ1-1; D remains unclear. This CDR3 contains 13 residues. V lost 4 bases to trimming and J lost 1 base, with 7 bases between them. Per the germline V gene, CDR1 is SGHTA and CDR2 is FQGNSA. Here the CDR3 reads CASSWAPNTEAFF. Written as DNA, the CDR3 is TGTGCCAGCAGCTGGGCCCCGAACACTGAAGCTTTCTTT.

This clone was detected once. The CDR3 nucleotides are TGTGCCAGCAGCTCCAGATGGGGGGGCTACGAGCAGTACTTC. Protein sequence: CASSSRWGGYEQYF. This chain connects TRBV7-6 to TRBJ2-7; 7 bases map to TRBD2. Germline lookup yields CDR1 SGHVS and CDR2 FNYEAQ. This CDR3 is built from 14 residues. The junction had 6 bases not matched to a gene; V was cut back by 4 bases and J by 3 bases.

V and J are TRBV7-2 and TRBJ1-2; D is undetermined. The CDR3 consists of 13 residues. V dropped 4 bases and J dropped 8 bases, with 14 bases sitting between them. CDR1 is SGHTA, CDR2 FQGNSA, per germline. The CDR3 sequence: CASSSDVARGYTF. CDR3 nucleotides: TGTGCCAGCAGCTCCGACGTAGCGAGGGGCTACACCTTC.

This clone was observed a handful of times. The chain combines TRBV6-1 with TRBJ2-1, with 7 bases that match TRBD1. The CDR3 contains 12 residues. CDR1 MNHNS and CDR2 SASEGT come from the germline V gene. V was pared by 3 bases and J by 8 bases, with 1 base of the junction left unmatched. The CDR3 reads CASSDRGYEQFF. The DNA for the CDR3 is TGTGCCAGCAGTGACAGGGGGTATGAGCAGTTCTTC.

V usage is TRBV2 and J usage is TRBJ2-7; D possibly corresponds to TRBD1 (6 bases). The CDR3 covers 15 residues. Trimming left V 2 bases short and J 2 bases short, with 13 bases between. CDR1 is SNHLY, CDR2 FYNNEI, per germline. CDR3 DNA sequence: TGTGCCAGCAGTGAATTCGGGACACAACCCTACGAGCAGTACTTC. Translating gives CASSEFGTQPYEQYF.

This chain joins TRBV18 and TRBJ2-1; 7 nucleotides agree with TRBD1. V lost 6 bases and J lost 1; bases outside the gene matches: 6. CDR1 is KGHSH and CDR2 is LQKENI in the germline V gene. The CDR3 spans 15 residues. The CDR3 bases are TGTGCCAGCTCTTGGGACAGCGCGTCCTACAATGAGCAGTTCTTC. Protein product: CASSWDSASYNEQFF.

The chain recombines TRBV6-1 with TRBJ1-2; the match to TRBD1 covers 11 bases. There are 15 residues in the CDR3. Trimming removed 7 bases from V and 1 base from J; junction bases left unmatched: 5. Germline V gene lookup returns CDR1 MNHNS and CDR2 SASEGT. For the CDR3, the DNA is TGTGCCAGCATGGACAGGGGGCCGATTAACTATGGCTACACCTTC. It codes for CASMDRGPINYGYTF.

This sequence joins TRBV7-6 and TRBJ1-3, with 7 bases aligning to TRBD1. This CDR3 is built from 15 residues. CDR1 is SGHVS and CDR2 is FNYEAQ in the germline V gene. The V segment lost 2 bases and the J segment 2 bases; nucleotides outside the gene matches: 3. The DNA of the CDR3 is TGTGCCAGCAGCTTATCCACAGGGGCTGGAAACACCATATATTTT. This gives the protein CASSLSTGAGNTIYF. The variable domain in full, with the rest retrieved from reference TRBV7-6 and TRBJ1-3, is GAGVSQSPRYKVTKRGQDVALRCDPISGHVSLYWYRQALGQGPEFLTYFNYEAQQDKSGLPNDRFSAERPEGSISTLTIQRTEQRDSAMYRCASSLSTGAGNTIYFGEGSWLTVV.

The chain carries TRBV2 and TRBJ1-1; D might be TRBD1 (6 bases). Deletions cut 4 bases from V and 3 bases from J, with 15 bases between. Germline assignment: CDR1 SNHLY and CDR2 FYNNEI. The CDR3 runs to 15 residues. The CDR3 protein is CASSVEQGRDTEAFF. The CDR3 coding sequence is TGTGCCAGCAGTGTGGAACAGGGAAGGGACACTGAAGCTTTCTTT.

CDR3 DNA: TGTGCCAGCAGCTTAGGGACAGGGAACACTGAAGCTTTCTTT. It specifies CASSLGTGNTEAFF. The chain has TRBV7-3 and TRBJ1-1, with 8 nucleotides matching TRBD1. This CDR3 region has 14 residues. V lost 2 bases to trimming and J lost 1 base; unmatched junction nucleotides: 0. CDR1 SGHTA and CDR2 FQGTGA come from the germline V gene.

This clone was found once. This chain uses TRBV19 with TRBJ2-2; 7 positions match TRBD2. CDR3 length equals 15 residues. Looked up from germline, CDR1 is LNHDA and CDR2 is SQIVND (reference sequence). Trimming removed 3 bases from V and 5 bases from J; junction bases left unmatched: 6. The CDR3 region is CASSIGLGSTGELFF. The CDR3, as DNA: TGTGCCAGTAGTATCGGACTAGGATCTACCGGGGAGCTGTTTTTT.